These 30 T cell receptor beta chains share one sample of origin, sequenced in a study of early T cells in non-severe SARS-CoV-2 infection. TCRdb used MiXCR to reprocess the 5' RACE reads, holding one entry per CDR3 protein. Of approximately 46,000 distinct CDR3 sequences in the sample, approximately 6.1% were seen once. The sequencing input was whole blood. These receptor sequences come from an adult who was a healthcare worker with PCR-confirmed SARS-CoV-2 infection or an uninfected control (not recorded which).

Ten or more counts support this clonotype. The CDR3 DNA reads as TGCAGCGTTGGAGGGGGTCTAGCCAAAAACATTCAGTACTTC. Translation gives CSVGGGLAKNIQYF. V is TRBV29-1 and J is TRBJ2-4; perhaps TRBD1 as D (6 bases). The V gene's germline CDR1 is SQVTM and CDR2 ANQGSEA. CDR3 size: 14 residues. Trimming pared 4 bases from V and 0 bases from J, leaving 10 bases between.

V usage is TRBV4-1 and J usage is TRBJ2-7, with D tentatively TRBD1 (6 bases). The V end was cut by 1 base, the J end by 2 bases, with 12 bases between. The germline V gene has CDR1 MGHRA and CDR2 YSYEKL. The CDR3 is 15 residues long. The DNA of the CDR3 is TGCGCCAGCAGCCAAGTATTACAGGGTCCCTACGAGCAGTACTTC. This gives the protein CASSQVLQGPYEQYF.

This clonotype was observed a handful of times. The chain recombines TRBV7-2 with TRBJ1-1; D is ambiguous. The CDR3 sequence is 14 residues long. Per germline, CDR1 SGHTA and CDR2 FQGNSA. V dropped 3 bases and J dropped 0 bases, with 8 bases sitting between them. In nucleotides, the CDR3 is TGTGCCAGCAGCTTCGAGAGTATGAACACTGAAGCTTTCTTT. Amino acids: CASSFESMNTEAFF.

This clonotype was detected a few times. The chain recombines TRBV6-2 or TRBV6-3 with TRBJ1-1, with D hard to call. The CDR3 loop spans 15 amino acids. Germline V gene data show CDR1 as MNHEY and CDR2 as SVGEGT. V lost 0 bases and J 0 bases, leaving 8 bases between the germline ends. CDR3 residues: CASSYSMAMNTEAFF. The CDR3 nucleotides are TGTGCCAGCAGTTACTCGATGGCGATGAACACTGAAGCTTTCTTT.

This clonotype has a count of ten or more. The chain joins TRBV7-9 to TRBJ2-5; 7 nucleotides match TRBD1. The germline gives CDR1 SEHNR, CDR2 FQNEAQ (reference sequence). The CDR3 is 14 amino acids. The trim removed 5 bases at V and 4 bases at J, leaving 7 bases unmatched. Here the CDR3 reads CASSHWDSGETQYF. CDR3 DNA sequence: TGTGCCAGCAGCCACTGGGACAGCGGAGAGACCCAGTACTTC. Full variable domain (missing parts from reference TRBV7-9 and TRBJ2-5): DTGVSQNPRHKITKRGQNVTFRCDPISEHNRLYWYRQTLGQGPEFLTYFQNEAQLEKSRLLSDRFSAERPKGSFSTLEIQRTEQGDSAMYLCASSHWDSGETQYFGPGTRLLVL.

V is TRBV5-1 and J is TRBJ2-7; 7 bases match TRBD1. CDR1 is SGHRS and CDR2 is YFSETQ in the germline V gene. V shed 0 bases, J shed 3 bases, and the junction held 3 bases outside the gene matches. This CDR3 has 14 residues. The CDR3 protein is CASSLGTGNYEQYF. CDR3 bases: TGCGCCAGCAGCTTGGGGACAGGTAACTACGAGCAGTACTTC.

The sample holds many counts of this clonotype. V usage is TRBV5-6 and J usage is TRBJ1-4, with D perhaps matching TRBD1 (6 bases). This CDR3 region has 14 residues. Germline CDR1 and CDR2: SGHDT and YYEEEE. Trimming shortened V by 1 base and J by 8 bases, and 12 bases separated the two germline ends. The CDR3 region has the DNA TGTGCCAGCAGCTTGCAGGGGCTATGGGAAAAACTGTTTTTT. It translates to CASSLQGLWEKLFF. The whole variable domain, remainder taken from reference TRBV5-6 and TRBJ1-4, is DAGVTQSPTHLIKTRGQQVTLRCSPKSGHDTVSWYQQALGQGPQFIFQYYEEEERQRGNFPDRFSGHQFPNYSSELNVNALLLGDSALYLCASSLQGLWEKLFFGSGTQLSVL.

This clonotype has at least ten counts. The V gene is TRBV6-5, the J gene TRBJ2-3; D uncertain. Germline V gene data show CDR1 as MNHEY and CDR2 as SVGAGI. V was clipped by 6 bases and J by 4 bases, with 20 bases between them. CDR3 length equals 16 residues. The CDR3, as DNA: TGTGCCAGCAGAACAGACGGTAGCTACAACTCAGATACGCAGTATTTT. It is translated as CASRTDGSYNSDTQYF.

This clonotype was detected ten times or more. The gene calls are TRBV11-2 and TRBJ1-5, with D maybe TRBD1 (6 bases). In germline, CDR1 is SGHAT, CDR2 FQNNGV. CDR3 size: 17 residues. V was pared by 4 bases and J by 2 bases, with 18 bases between. The CDR3 loop is CASSSHRQAGGNQPQHF. CDR3 in DNA: TGTGCCAGCAGCTCACACCGACAGGCAGGGGGCAATCAGCCCCAGCATTTT.

This clonotype was picked up many times. This chain links TRBV20-1 with TRBJ1-5; no reliable D call. Per germline, CDR1 DFQATT and CDR2 SNEGSKA (reference sequence). The CDR3 spans 14 residues. V lost 0 bases and J lost 6, with 12 bases in between. CDR3 in amino acids: CSARDGREGQPQHF. CDR3 DNA sequence: TGCAGTGCTAGAGATGGTAGGGAAGGTCAGCCCCAGCATTTT.

This clonotype was found many times. The CDR3 reads CASSLGGQNQPQHF. The DNA of the CDR3 is TGTGCCAGCAGCTTAGGAGGACAAAATCAGCCCCAGCATTTT. The chain recombines TRBV7-9 with TRBJ1-5; possible D gene TRBD1, 5 bases. Germline CDR1 SEHNR, CDR2 FQNEAQ (reference sequence). The CDR3 runs to 14 residues. V was cut by 1 base and J by 4 bases, with 8 bases left in between.

This clonotype was picked up many times. CDR3 sequence: CASSLGSYGSGANVLTF. The CDR3 DNA sequence: TGTGCCAGCAGTTTAGGTTCTTACGGGTCCGGGGCCAACGTCCTGACTTTC. The chain employs TRBV28 and TRBJ2-6, with D unclear. With 2 bases removed from V and 4 bases from J, the gap between germline ends came to 15 bases. Germline CDR1 reads MDHEN; CDR2 reads SYDVKM. The CDR3 is made up of 17 amino acids.

This clonotype was counted ten times or more. This chain joins TRBV6-5 and TRBJ2-1, with TRBD2 matching over 12 bases. The trim removed 5 bases at V and 0 bases at J, leaving 8 bases unmatched. From germline, CDR1 is MNHEY and CDR2 SVGAGI. The CDR3 totals 18 residues. CDR3 DNA sequence: TGTGCCAGCAGTGCCACTAGCGGGGGGCCCCGCTCCTACAATGAGCAGTTCTTC. Its protein product is CASSATSGGPRSYNEQFF.

The chain links TRBV2 to TRBJ1-5; D is unresolved. Germline V gives CDR1 SNHLY, CDR2 FYNNEI. This CDR3 has 14 residues. Deletions cut 4 bases from V and 5 bases from J, with 12 bases between. In DNA, the CDR3 is TGTGCCAGCAGTGCCCACACAGACTATCAGCCCCAGCATTTT. It encodes CASSAHTDYQPQHF.

The chain is built from TRBV18 and TRBJ1-4; 9 nucleotides match TRBD1. J gave up 4 bases and V 3 bases, and 6 bases lay outside the gene matches. CDR1 is KGHSH, CDR2 LQKENI, per germline. The CDR3 loop spans 16 amino acids. The DNA for the CDR3 is TGTGCCAGCTCACCGGGGACAGGGAACGATAATGAAAAACTGTTTTTT. Translation: CASSPGTGNDNEKLFF.

This clonotype was seen at least ten times. The V and J genes are TRBV11-2 and TRBJ1-3; TRBD1 agrees at 7 bases. The CDR3 sequence is 18 residues long. Germline lookup yields CDR1 SGHAT and CDR2 FQNNGV. V dropped 2 bases and J dropped 2; count of bases not matched to a gene: 12. The CDR3 reads CASSLRTPGQGAGNTIYF. As DNA, the CDR3 is TGTGCCAGCAGCTTAAGAACCCCCGGGCAGGGGGCTGGAAACACCATATATTTT.

The rearrangement links TRBV19 to TRBJ1-2; TRBD1 aligns across 8 bases. The germline gives CDR1 LNHDA, CDR2 SQIVND (reference sequence). This CDR3 has 16 residues. Trimming at V came to 3 bases and at J to 4 bases, leaving 10 bases not matched to a gene. In DNA form, the CDR3 reads TGTGCCAGTAGTATTGTCCAGGGGGCAGTCGGCTATGGCTACACCTTC. Protein: CASSIVQGAVGYGYTF. The variable domain in full, with the rest retrieved from reference TRBV19 and TRBJ1-2, is DGGITQSPKYLFRKEGQNVTLSCEQNLNHDAMYWYRQDPGQGLRLIYYSQIVNDFQKGDIAEGYSVSREKKESFPLTVTSAQKNPTAFYLCASSIVQGAVGYGYTFGSGTRLTVV.

This chain connects TRBV4-3 to TRBJ2-3; 8 bases are shared with TRBD1. This CDR3 is 20 amino acids long. CDR1 is LGHNA, CDR2 YSLEER, per germline. V lost 4 bases to trimming and J lost 4 bases; unmatched junction nucleotides: 22. The DNA for the CDR3 is TGCGCCAGCAGCCTCGCTCGGAGCGGAACAGGGGGTTGGAGCTCAGATACGCAGTATTTT. Its protein is CASSLARSGTGGWSSDTQYF.

This clonotype was seen more than once but under ten times. This chain joins TRBV28 and TRBJ2-5, with a tentative D call TRBD1 (5 bases). CDR1 and CDR2 from the germline V gene are MDHEN and SYDVKM. The CDR3 runs to 14 residues. V was clipped by 6 bases and J by 2 bases, with 13 bases between them. CDR3 sequence: CASRDTGLQETQYF. In nucleotides, the CDR3 is TGTGCCAGCAGGGACACCGGGCTACAAGAGACCCAGTACTTC. The entire variable domain, with the rest obtained from reference TRBV28 and TRBJ2-5, is as follows: DVKVTQSSRYLVKRTGEKVFLECVQDMDHENMFWYRQDPGLGLRLIYFSYDVKMKEKGDIPEGYSVSREKKERFSLILESASTNQTSMYLCASRDTGLQETQYFGPGTRLLVL.

The sample holds a few counts of this clonotype. This CDR3 reads CASSNSPGMGGYTF. The CDR3, as DNA: TGTGCCAGCAGCAACTCGCCAGGGATGGGTGGCTACACCTTC. J is TRBJ1-2 and V is TRBV7-6; TRBD1 might be the D (5 bases). The CDR3 sequence is 14 residues long. CDR1 and CDR2 from the germline V gene are SGHVS and FNYEAQ. V gave up 5 bases and J gave up 7 bases, with 17 bases separating them.

The table lists this clonotype with many counts. One junction end does not reproduce the germline sequence, and a read error may be involved. The V and J genes are TRBV30 and TRBJ2-6; D remains unclear. CDR3 length equals 13 residues. Germline CDR1 and CDR2: GTSNPN and SVGIG (reference sequence). CDR3 amino acids: CAWGVSGANVLTF. DNA for the CDR3: TGTGCCTGGGGTGTCTCTGGGGCCAACGTCCTGACTTTC.

This clonotype was found many times. The rearrangement uses TRBV12-3 or TRBV12-4 and TRBJ1-6; no clear D gene. V was trimmed by 7 bases and J by 0 bases, leaving 13 bases between them. The CDR3 is 16 amino acids. CDR3: CASTPQLSSYNSPLHF. The CDR3 coding sequence is TGTGCCAGCACCCCGCAGTTGTCCTCCTATAATTCACCCCTCCACTTT.

The gene calls are TRBV12-3 or TRBV12-4 and TRBJ2-1; D possibly corresponds to TRBD2 (5 bases). There are 12 residues in the CDR3. The germline V and J ends were trimmed by 5 bases and 15 bases, with 17 bases remaining between them. The CDR3, as DNA: TGTGCCAGCAGTCCCGGGGATCGCGAAGGGTTCTTC. This codes for CASSPGDREGFF.

This clonotype has a count of ten or more. This chain joins TRBV28 and TRBJ1-2; maybe TRBD1 (5 bases). CDR1 is MDHEN, CDR2 SYDVKM, per germline. With 3 bases removed from V and 4 bases from J, the gap between germline ends came to 12 bases. The CDR3 runs 14 residues. In DNA form, the CDR3 reads TGTGCCAGCAGTTTTGTCGGGGCGAGCTATGGCTACACCTTC. It is translated as CASSFVGASYGYTF.

Only a few counts were recorded for this clonotype. The V gene is TRBV29-1, the J gene TRBJ2-3; 9 positions match TRBD2. This CDR3 is 14 amino acids long. Germline trimming cut 7 bases from V and 4 bases from J; bases unmatched to any gene: 9. From germline, CDR1 is SQVTM and CDR2 ANQGSEA. The CDR3 here is CSAQGGGGADTQYF. In DNA, the CDR3 is TGCAGCGCCCAAGGGGGCGGGGGGGCAGATACGCAGTATTTT.

This clonotype has a count of ten or more. This chain joins TRBV11-2 and TRBJ1-6; unclear D gene. The CDR3 sequence is 12 residues long. The ends were cut back, 5 bases at V and 7 bases at J, with 6 bases in the middle. Germline V gene sequence: CDR1 SGHAT, CDR2 FQNNGV. The CDR3 DNA reads TGTGCCAGCAGCCCACAAAATTCACCCCTCCACTTT. Its translation is CASSPQNSPLHF.

This clonotype came up a few times. The DNA of the CDR3 is TGTGCCAGCAGGACAGGGGGCGATTTGGGTTTAGCCAAAAACATTCAGTACTTC. Translating it yields CASRTGGDLGLAKNIQYF. The genes are TRBV6-6 and TRBJ2-4; 10 positions agree with TRBD1. The germline CDR1 and CDR2 sequences are MNHNY and SVGAGI (reference sequence). After removal of 6 bases from V and 0 bases from J, the junction contained 11 bases not matched to a gene. The CDR3 consists of 18 residues.

This clonotype was seen repeatedly, ten times or more. The chain uses TRBV7-6 and TRBJ2-3; 7 bases align to TRBD1. This CDR3 contains 17 residues. Per germline, CDR1 SGHVS and CDR2 FNYEAQ. V lost 1 base to trimming and J lost 1 base; unmatched junction nucleotides: 8. The CDR3 DNA is TGTGCCAGCAGCTTAGTTTCGAGTACAGGGGGCACAGATACGCAGTATTTT. Its translation is CASSLVSSTGGTDTQYF.

V and J are TRBV4-1 and TRBJ2-7; 10 bases are a match to TRBD1. The CDR3 loop spans 15 amino acids. CDR1 and CDR2 (germline): MGHRA, YSYEKL. V dropped 2 bases and J dropped 4; count of bases not matched to a gene: 5. DNA for the CDR3: TGCGCCAGCAGCCAACCGGGACAGGGGATTTACGAGCAGTACTTC. Translated, it gives CASSQPGQGIYEQYF.

In its sample, this clonotype was seen a few times. The CDR3 DNA reads TGTGCCAGCAGTCCGACAGGGATAAACTATGGCTACACCTTC. Encoded protein: CASSPTGINYGYTF. This rearrangement joins TRBV6-6 to TRBJ1-2; 7 bases line up with TRBD1. The CDR3 length is 14 residues. Germline V gene sequence: CDR1 MNHNY, CDR2 SVGAGI (reference sequence). The J segment lost 2 bases and the V segment lost 5 bases, leaving 5 bases of the junction unmatched.